This T cell receptor beta chain was identified during a study of CD8 T cells in ankylosing spondylitis. Whole-study results and caveats: There was a TCR beta motif, made of fewer than 10 highly homologous variants, that appeared characteristic of ankylosing spondylitis blood.

This clonotype was counted only a few times. Its antigen is unidentified. This CDR3 contains 13 residues. V was cut by 6 bases and J by 7 bases, with 16 bases left in between. CDR1 is SQVTM and CDR2 is ANQGSEA in the germline V gene. TCRdb reprocessed the 5' RACE reads via MiXCR and lists one record per CDR3 protein. The data hold about 750,000 distinct CDR3 sequences, with 19% observed a single time. The rearrangement links TRBV29-1 to TRBJ1-5; TRBD1 might be the D (5 bases). The sequence came from a male donor with ankylosing spondylitis. Sequencing input: blood, either unsorted or a sorted T cell fraction (not recorded which). CDR3 sequence reads: CSVVRGPGQPQHF. The CDR3 DNA reads as TGCAGCGTGGTAAGGGGACCTGGGCAGCCCCAGCATTTT.